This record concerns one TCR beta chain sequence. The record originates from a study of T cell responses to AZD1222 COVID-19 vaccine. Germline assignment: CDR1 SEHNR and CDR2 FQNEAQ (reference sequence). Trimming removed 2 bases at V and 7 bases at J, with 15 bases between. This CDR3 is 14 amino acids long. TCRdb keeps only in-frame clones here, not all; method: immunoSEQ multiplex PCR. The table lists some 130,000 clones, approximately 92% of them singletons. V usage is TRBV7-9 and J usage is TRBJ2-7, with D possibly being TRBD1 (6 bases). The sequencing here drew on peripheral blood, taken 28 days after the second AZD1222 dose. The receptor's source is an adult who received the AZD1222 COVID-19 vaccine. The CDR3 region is CASSLTGTEEEQYF. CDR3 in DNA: TGTGCCAGCAGCTTAACAGGGACCGAAGAAGAGCAGTACTTC.